The present entry profiles one TCR beta chain with its context. These data are taken from a study of T cell responses to AZD1222 COVID-19 vaccine. CDR1 is SGDLS and CDR2 is YYNGEE in the germline V gene. The length of the CDR3 is 13 residues. V shed 0 bases and J shed 4 bases, with 5 bases lying between them. Sequenced by immunoSEQ multiplex PCR; TCRdb stores in-frame clones only, minus some. The sample consists of some 58,000 clones, around 80% of them appearing once. This clonotype was sampled from an adult who received the AZD1222 COVID-19 vaccine. Sequenced here: peripheral blood, sampled 28 days after the second AZD1222 dose. This chain uses TRBV9 with TRBJ2-1; D not resolved. CDR3 in amino acids: CASSVDGYNEQFF. As DNA, the CDR3 is TGTGCCAGCAGCGTAGACGGATACAATGAGCAGTTCTTC.